This T cell receptor (beta chain) was recovered during a study of blood T cells in healthy people across ages. Then a second PCR, running roughly 7 to 11 cycles, was carried out with a sample-barcoded 5' primer and a J-beta primer mix. Each CDR3 protein gets one entry after TCRdb re-called the 5' RACE reads with MiXCR. The sample holds 550,000 to 750,000 distinct CDR3 sequences, over 20% seen once. In each sample, at least 6 million PBMCs were isolated. This clonotype was observed at least ten times. The V gene's germline CDR1 is SEHNR and CDR2 FQNEAQ (reference sequence). Trimming removed 6 bases from V and 6 bases from J; junction bases left unmatched: 9. The CDR3 sequence is 14 residues long.

The TCR was taken from a man between 65 and 85 years old in good health. Sequences were obtained from blood. The chain uses TRBV7-9 and TRBJ2-3; the match to TRBD1 covers 7 bases. The CDR3, as DNA: TGTGCCAGCAGTCGGGACAGCCTCTCGGATACGCAGTATTTT. Amino acids: CASSRDSLSDTQYF.